One sample yielded the 8 T cell receptor beta chains listed below, sequenced in a study of T cell responses to AZD1222 COVID-19 vaccine. Sequencing was performed with immunoSEQ multiplex PCR; in TCRdb, only in-frame clones are kept and a portion is missing. The table lists about 150,000 clones, 88% of them singletons, with around 3.4% in the top ten. Source: peripheral blood, taken on day 0 of MenACWY control vaccination. The receptors derive from an adult in good health.

This rearrangement joins TRBV12-5 to TRBJ2-5, with 7 bases matching TRBD2. After removal of 0 bases from V and 4 bases from J, the junction contained 8 bases not matched to a gene. CDR1 and CDR2 (germline): LGHNT, FRNRAP. This CDR3 has 16 residues. The CDR3 is CASGLVLRGVTETQYF. The CDR3 DNA is TGTGCTAGTGGTTTGGTATTACGGGGGGTTACAGAGACCCAGTACTTC.

V is TRBV12-5 and J is TRBJ1-2; D possibly corresponds to TRBD1 (5 bases). Germline values: CDR1 LGHNT, CDR2 FRNRAP. V shed 5 bases and J shed 8 bases, with 30 bases lying between them. The CDR3 extends over 18 amino acids. The DNA for the CDR3 is TGTGCTAGTGGTCCCTGGACTGGGACTCCGACCTTACCAAGGGGCTACACCTTC. This translates into CASGPWTGTPTLPRGYTF.

CDR3 sequence (DNA): TGTGCCAGCAGCTTGGGGGGTGGGGCTAAAGAGACCCAGTACTTC. Translation: CASSLGGGAKETQYF. The chain links TRBV5-4 to TRBJ2-5, with a weak D call TRBD1 (5 bases). The CDR3 totals 15 residues. Germline assignment: CDR1 SGHNT and CDR2 YYREEE (reference sequence). V was trimmed by 0 bases and J by 3 bases, leaving 12 bases between them.

The rearrangement links TRBV7-8 to TRBJ2-5, with D tentatively TRBD2 (5 bases). Trimming stripped 8 bases from V and 5 bases from J, with 18 bases between. Germline-derived CDR1 and CDR2 are SGHVS and FQNEAQ. The CDR3 covers 14 residues. CDR3 protein: CASHRSASWETQYF. CDR3 in DNA: TGTGCCAGCCATAGGTCGGCTAGCTGGGAGACCCAGTACTTC. The whole variable domain, filled in from reference TRBV7-8 and TRBJ2-5, reads GAGVSQSPRYKVAKRGQDVALRCDPISGHVSLFWYQQALGQGPEFLTYFQNEAQLDKSGLPSDRFFAERPEGSVSTLKIQRTQQEDSAVYLCASHRSASWETQYFGPGTRLLVL.

J is TRBJ2-2 and V is TRBV9; 9 bases are shared with TRBD2. The CDR3 is made up of 17 amino acids. Germline CDR1 and CDR2: SGDLS and YYNGEE. The junction had 9 bases not matched to a gene; V was cut back by 0 bases and J by 6 bases. CDR3 region: CASSVEPSGKMAGELFF. CDR3 coding DNA: TGTGCCAGCAGCGTAGAGCCTAGCGGGAAGATGGCCGGGGAGCTGTTTTTT.

The rearrangement joins TRBV5-1 to TRBJ1-3; possible D gene TRBD1, 5 bases. Germline V gene data show CDR1 as SGHRS and CDR2 as YFSETQ. The CDR3 sequence is 15 residues long. Between the trimmed V and J ends, which lost 5 bases and 0 bases, there was a span of 12 bases. CDR3 coding DNA: TGCGCCAGCAGAAGGGACGTTGCCTCTGGAAACACCATATATTTT. Translating it yields CASRRDVASGNTIYF.

The J gene is TRBJ2-5, the V gene TRBV3-1 (or the pseudogene TRBV3-2); D might be TRBD1 (6 bases). In germline, CDR1 is LGHDT, CDR2 YNNKEL (reference sequence). V was clipped by 4 bases and J by 2 bases, with 14 bases between them. CDR3 length: 15 residues. This CDR3 is CASSPPYRDQETQYF. CDR3 nucleotides: TGTGCCAGCAGCCCACCATACAGGGATCAAGAGACCCAGTACTTC.

The rearrangement joins TRBV9 to TRBJ2-1; D is unresolved. CDR1 and CDR2 (germline): SGDLS, YYNGEE. The CDR3 runs 12 residues. The V end lost 0 bases, the J end lost 12 bases, and 10 bases lay between the germline ends. CDR3 nucleotide sequence: TGTGCCAGCAGCGTAGACCCGGGTCCGCAGTTCTTC. It encodes CASSVDPGPQFF.